This is a list of T cell receptor beta chains from one sample in a study of T cell repertoires in cytomegalovirus infection. Their target antigens are unknown. MiXCR, applied by TCRdb to the reads, yields one record per CDR3 protein. The sample carries 700,000 to 850,000 distinct CDR3 sequences, about 33% recorded once. The source material was cultured CD8+ T cells from PBMCs, sampled from culture after CMV antigen stimulation. Receptors originate from a human donor in good health (CMV status not recorded). Some clones in this sample may be carry-over from other donors' samples. CDR3s leave out the opening cysteine and the closing phenylalanine or tryptophan. The order of the fields is clone size, CDR3 length, J gene, V gene, CDR3 protein. Not all rows give a size; the values are once, few, many and, for expanded clones, a class.

clone size: many; CDR3 length: 14; J gene: TRBJ2-2; V gene: TRBV6-1; CDR3 protein: ASSEAWTGGFGELF
clone size: few; CDR3 length: 13; J gene: TRBJ2-1; V gene: TRBV25-1; CDR3 protein: ASRDSGGAGDEQF
clone size: few; CDR3 length: 12; J gene: TRBJ2-2; V gene: TRBV5-6; CDR3 protein: ASSPLMNTGELF
clone size: NA; CDR3 length: 14; J gene: TRBJ2-7; V gene: TRBV2; CDR3 protein: ASTPKDISYAYEQY
clone size: NA; CDR3 length: 15; J gene: TRBJ2-7; V gene: TRBV7-9; CDR3 protein: ASSSPETGRGTYEQY
clone size: many; CDR3 length: 11; J gene: TRBJ2-1; V gene: TRBV4-1; CDR3 protein: ASSQEERSEQF
clone size: NA; CDR3 length: 12; J gene: TRBJ1-6; V gene: TRBV27; CDR3 protein: ASSLGTPASPLH
clone size: NA; CDR3 length: 12; J gene: TRBJ2-5; V gene: TRBV29-1; CDR3 protein: SVEGGRVGETQY
clone size: NA; CDR3 length: 14; J gene: TRBJ2-5; V gene: TRBV11-2; CDR3 protein: ASSLAGGRQGETQY
clone size: many; CDR3 length: 14; J gene: TRBJ1-1; V gene: TRBV7-8; CDR3 protein: ASSLVTGGENTEAF
clone size: few; CDR3 length: 9; J gene: TRBJ2-3; V gene: TRBV6-5; CDR3 protein: ASRQRDTQY
clone size: NA; CDR3 length: 14; J gene: TRBJ1-1; V gene: TRBV11-2; CDR3 protein: ASSLVTGGARSGAF
clone size: NA; CDR3 length: 12; J gene: TRBJ2-4; V gene: TRBV7-9; CDR3 protein: ASNLDRAKNIQY
clone size: NA; CDR3 length: 11; J gene: TRBJ1-5; V gene: TRBV28; CDR3 protein: ASSDGTVQPQH
clone size: NA; CDR3 length: 11; J gene: TRBJ2-7; V gene: TRBV12-3/TRBV12-4; CDR3 protein: ASSLNRREEQY
clone size: NA; CDR3 length: 11; J gene: TRBJ1-2; V gene: TRBV2; CDR3 protein: ASTPKGNYGYT
clone size: few; CDR3 length: 15; J gene: TRBJ1-1; V gene: TRBV5-6; CDR3 protein: ASSLNWGTPEGTEAF
clone size: many; CDR3 length: 12; J gene: TRBJ2-1; V gene: TRBV19; CDR3 protein: ASSWGTFNNEQF
clone size: once; CDR3 length: 10; J gene: TRBJ1-2; V gene: TRBV27; CDR3 protein: ANSSGRQGYT
clone size: NA; CDR3 length: 12; J gene: TRBJ1-3; V gene: TRBV12-3/TRBV12-4; CDR3 protein: ASSLARGQNTIY
clone size: NA; CDR3 length: 16; J gene: TRBJ1-2; V gene: TRBV7-6; CDR3 protein: ASSSPKWGQQLAHGYT
clone size: few; CDR3 length: 16; J gene: TRBJ2-2; V gene: TRBV11-2; CDR3 protein: ASSPRSGLRTVGGELF
clone size: NA; CDR3 length: 12; J gene: TRBJ2-1; V gene: TRBV12-3/TRBV12-4; CDR3 protein: ASISGSPFDEQF
clone size: NA; CDR3 length: 17; J gene: TRBJ2-3; V gene: TRBV19; CDR3 protein: ASSSWTSVGTYGPDTQY
clone size: NA; CDR3 length: 13; J gene: TRBJ2-1; V gene: TRBV29-1; CDR3 protein: SVLISGVGYNEQF
clone size: many; CDR3 length: 10; J gene: TRBJ1-1; V gene: TRBV7-8; CDR3 protein: ASSPGQSEAF
clone size: many; CDR3 length: 12; J gene: TRBJ2-7; V gene: TRBV12-3/TRBV12-4; CDR3 protein: ASSLATQSYEQY
clone size: NA; CDR3 length: 11; J gene: TRBJ1-5; V gene: TRBV20-1; CDR3 protein: SARPGVNQPQH
clone size: few; CDR3 length: 14; J gene: TRBJ2-3; V gene: TRBV7-2; CDR3 protein: ASSVRAEITTDTQY
clone size: NA; CDR3 length: 12; J gene: TRBJ1-5; V gene: TRBV9; CDR3 protein: ASSGGQHNQPQH
clone size: many; CDR3 length: 15; J gene: TRBJ2-3; V gene: TRBV7-8; CDR3 protein: ASSLVGAIIARDTQY
clone size: NA; CDR3 length: 10; J gene: TRBJ1-2; V gene: TRBV12-3/TRBV12-4; CDR3 protein: ASSLGQLGYT
clone size: many; CDR3 length: 14; J gene: TRBJ2-3; V gene: TRBV7-8; CDR3 protein: ASSLVPARGGDTQY
clone size: many; CDR3 length: 12; J gene: TRBJ1-5; V gene: TRBV12-3/TRBV12-4; CDR3 protein: ASSFQYSNQPQH
clone size: many; CDR3 length: 14; J gene: TRBJ2-5; V gene: TRBV7-9; CDR3 protein: ASSTLSTETDETQY
clone size: many; CDR3 length: 11; J gene: TRBJ1-1; V gene: TRBV5-1; CDR3 protein: ASSWGSNTEAF
clone size: many; CDR3 length: 15; J gene: TRBJ2-2; V gene: TRBV7-6; CDR3 protein: ASSGIRVTGETGELF
clone size: NA; CDR3 length: 13; J gene: TRBJ2-7; V gene: TRBV6-2/TRBV6-3; CDR3 protein: ASSYGKALLDEQY
clone size: NA; CDR3 length: 10; J gene: TRBJ2-7; V gene: TRBV19; CDR3 protein: APVGGAYEQY
clone size: many; CDR3 length: 14; J gene: TRBJ2-5; V gene: TRBV7-2; CDR3 protein: ASSLVSSVTQETQY
clone size: NA; CDR3 length: 11; J gene: TRBJ2-1; V gene: TRBV29-1; CDR3 protein: SVNRESENEQF
clone size: NA; CDR3 length: 14; J gene: TRBJ2-5; V gene: TRBV28; CDR3 protein: ASSSGQGGVQETQY